Below are 21 T cell receptor beta chains sequenced from a single sample in a study of shared clonotypes between healthy human individuals (TCRdb year 2020). Libraries were constructed by the immunoSEQ multiplex PCR assay. As stored in TCRdb, this immuneACCESS dataset retains in-frame rearrangements with V and J assigned. A fraction of the clones does not appear; measured against another copy, unresolved V genes explain less than half of the discrepancy, and the remainder lacks a known reason. Present in this sample are approximately 1.5 million clones, just under 99% of which were seen just once. The leading ten clones occupy approximately 0.4% of the sample. Sample: naive CD4+ T cells sorted from blood. This specimen's cell subset or site label, per the study, means: CD45RA+ positively selected. These receptors all stem from a man younger than 40 in good health.

The genes are TRBV5-5 and TRBJ1-2; TRBD1 might be the D (5 bases). Germline CDR1 SGHKS, CDR2 YYEKEE (reference sequence). The CDR3 runs to 18 residues. Trimming left V 1 base short and J 3 bases short, with 22 bases between. CDR3 nucleotides: TGTGCCAGCAGCTTGTTGGCCTTGGGGGAGACAGCGGACTATGGCTACACCTTC. It yields the protein CASSLLALGETADYGYTF.

The chain links TRBV7-2 to TRBJ1-2, with D tentatively TRBD1 (5 bases). The CDR3 loop spans 15 amino acids. Germline V gene lookup returns CDR1 SGHTA and CDR2 FQGNSA. The ends were cut back, 5 bases at V and 2 bases at J, with 15 bases in the middle. The CDR3 region is CASSQYRGLNYGYTF. In DNA, the CDR3 is TGTGCCAGCAGCCAATATAGGGGCTTAAACTATGGCTACACCTTC.

This clone appeared a single time. The chain combines TRBV19 with TRBJ2-1; D remains ambiguous. The CDR3 is 14 amino acids. The ends were cut back, 7 bases at V and 2 bases at J, with 12 bases in the middle. Germline V gives CDR1 LNHDA, CDR2 SQIVND (reference sequence). This CDR3 is CASTVAITYNEQFF. The CDR3 DNA sequence: TGTGCCAGTACCGTGGCGATTACCTACAATGAGCAGTTCTTC. The whole variable domain, filled in from reference TRBV19 and TRBJ2-1, reads DGGITQSPKYLFRKEGQNVTLSCEQNLNHDAMYWYRQDPGQGLRLIYYSQIVNDFQKGDIAEGYSVSREKKESFPLTVTSAQKNPTAFYLCASTVAITYNEQFFGPGTRLTVL.

With respect to this clone: At one of its ends the junction is not consistent with the germline gene, which may arise from a read error. This sequence joins TRBV27 and TRBJ2-2, with unresolved D. The CDR3 totals 14 residues. Germline V gives CDR1 MNHEY, CDR2 SMNVEV (reference sequence). CDR3 protein: CASSFLPNTGELFF. For the CDR3, the DNA is TGTGCCAGCAGTTTCCTCCCGAACACCGGAGAGCTGTTTTTT.

The J gene is TRBJ2-1, the V gene TRBV28; 7 nucleotides align to TRBD1. This CDR3 has 12 residues. Germline CDR1 MDHEN, CDR2 SYDVKM. The V segment lost 8 bases and the J segment 4 bases; nucleotides outside the gene matches: 2. CDR3 coding DNA: TGTGCCAGCGGACAGGTTTACAATGAGCAGTTCTTC. It is translated as CASGQVYNEQFF. The full variable domain, its missing parts supplied by reference TRBV28 and TRBJ2-1, is DVKVTQSSRYLVKRTGEKVFLECVQDMDHENMFWYRQDPGLGLRLIYFSYDVKMKEKGDIPEGYSVSREKKERFSLILESASTNQTSMYLCASGQVYNEQFFGPGTRLTVL.

The chain links TRBV11-2 to TRBJ2-2; TRBD2 agrees at 9 bases. The CDR3 has 16 amino acids. Germline V gene sequence: CDR1 SGHAT, CDR2 FQNNGV. The V segment lost 2 bases and the J segment 6 bases; nucleotides outside the gene matches: 7. DNA of the CDR3: TGTGCCAGCAGCTTATTTAGCGGGAGAGCCGCCGGGGAGCTGTTTTTT. It is translated as CASSLFSGRAAGELFF.

The chain recombines TRBV4-1 with TRBJ2-5, with D uncertain. This CDR3 is built from 16 residues. Germline CDR1 and CDR2: MGHRA and YSYEKL. The ends were cut back, 0 bases at V and 5 bases at J, with 16 bases in the middle. The DNA of the CDR3 is TGCGCCAGCAGCCAAGAAAGTGCCTCCCCCTGGGAGACCCAGTACTTC. This translates into CASSQESASPWETQYF.

The chain has TRBV5-4 and TRBJ2-2; 9 bases agree with TRBD2. Germline assignment: CDR1 SGHNT and CDR2 YYREEE (reference sequence). The CDR3 consists of 15 residues. V trimming: 2 bases; J trimming: 6 bases; junction bases outside the gene matches: 5. The DNA for the CDR3 is TGTGCCAGCAGCTTTGTTAGCGGGAGCGCCGGGGAGCTGTTTTTT. Residues: CASSFVSGSAGELFF.

This clone was counted once. This sample includes further DNA sequences coding for the same CDR3. Written as DNA, the CDR3 is TGTGCCAGCTCACGGACTGACAATGAGCAGTTCTTC. Translation: CASSRTDNEQFF. The J gene is TRBJ2-1, the V gene TRBV18; a possible D gene is TRBD2 (5 bases). In germline, CDR1 is KGHSH, CDR2 LQKENI. CDR3 length: 12 amino acids. Trimming stripped 4 bases from V and 5 bases from J, with 6 bases between.

Notes on this clone: Other DNA sequences within the sample encode an identical CDR3. The V call is TRBV20-1, the J call TRBJ2-3; D unclear. In germline, CDR1 is DFQATT, CDR2 SNEGSKA (reference sequence). This CDR3 region has 11 residues. The V gene lost 5 bases and the J gene lost 0 bases, with 3 bases spanning the gap. The CDR3 reads CSAGSTDTQYF. The CDR3 nucleotides read TGCAGTGCTGGAAGCACAGATACGCAGTATTTT.

Here the CDR3 reads CASSLGLAAGGPDTQYF. Here the CDR3 DNA reads TGCGCCAGCAGCTTGGGGCTGGCGGCGGGAGGTCCAGATACGCAGTATTTT. V gene TRBV5-1 combines with J gene TRBJ2-3; 8 bases agree with TRBD2. The germline V gene has CDR1 SGHRS and CDR2 YFSETQ. V shed 0 bases and J 4 bases; nucleotides not matched to a gene: 10. This CDR3 contains 17 residues.

The CDR3, as DNA: TGTGCCAGCAGACTTCAGGGACTAGCGGGGAGGACAGATACGCAGTATTTT. It encodes CASRLQGLAGRTDTQYF. This chain connects TRBV28 to TRBJ2-3; 13 nucleotides align to TRBD2. Germline CDR1 MDHEN, CDR2 SYDVKM. The V and J ends lost 6 bases and 3 bases, in that order; junction bases with no gene match: 9. CDR3 length: 17 amino acids.

This clone came up once. The chain joins TRBV19 to TRBJ1-2; weak D call: TRBD1 (6 bases). This CDR3 is built from 17 residues. Germline V lookup: CDR1 LNHDA, CDR2 SQIVND (reference sequence). V was cut by 10 bases and J by 5 bases, with 29 bases left in between. The CDR3 DNA follows: TGTGCCACCGGAAGGGATAGGGGGAGGGCACGTCGGTATGGCTACACCTTC. Its translation: CATGRDRGRARRYGYTF.

The chain carries TRBV4-3 and TRBJ1-2, with 7 bases lining up with TRBD1. J lost 0 bases, V lost 0 bases, and 10 bases had no gene match. The germline V gene encodes CDR1 LGHNA and CDR2 YSLEER. This CDR3 has 18 residues. The CDR3 loop reads CASSQDFVAGTANYGYTF. The DNA for the CDR3 is TGCGCCAGCAGCCAAGATTTCGTCGCCGGGACAGCTAACTATGGCTACACCTTC.

The chain couples TRBV4-2 to TRBJ2-1; D is possibly TRBD2 (6 bases). Trimming took off 1 base at V and 5 bases at J, with 27 bases between the two ends. This CDR3 contains 20 residues. The V gene's germline CDR1 is LGHNA and CDR2 YNFKEQ. DNA for the CDR3: TGTGCCAGCAGCCAAGCTAACGGACCGGACCTCGGGGGAATACACAATGAGCAGTTCTTC. Translation: CASSQANGPDLGGIHNEQFF.

Details on this clone: Within the sample, other DNA sequences also encode this same CDR3. V is TRBV7-9 and J is TRBJ2-7; TRBD2 agrees at 14 bases. V trimming: 1 base; J trimming: 0 bases; junction bases outside the gene matches: 8. CDR1 is SEHNR, CDR2 FQNEAQ, per germline (reference sequence). CDR3 length equals 19 residues. CDR3 DNA: TGTGCCAGCAGCTTAGTTGTTGGGACTAGCGGGAGTAGCTCCTACGAGCAGTACTTC. It encodes CASSLVVGTSGSSSYEQYF.

The rearrangement uses TRBV5-1 and TRBJ1-5; 8 bases agree with TRBD1. This CDR3 has 18 residues. V was clipped by 5 bases and J by 0 bases; unmatched bases: 13. Germline lookup yields CDR1 SGHRS and CDR2 YFSETQ. CDR3 nucleotide sequence: TGCGCCAGCAGTGAGTGGACAGGGTATGGAGGTAGCAATCAGCCCCAGCATTTT. As protein: CASSEWTGYGGSNQPQHF.

V gene TRBV4-3 combines with J gene TRBJ2-2; unclear D gene. CDR3 size: 17 residues. V lost 0 bases and J lost 5, with 16 bases in between. CDR1 is LGHNA, CDR2 YSLEER, per germline. Here the CDR3 reads CASSQDVSWILTGELFF. In nucleotides, the CDR3 is TGCGCCAGCAGCCAAGATGTATCTTGGATCCTAACCGGGGAGCTGTTTTTT.

CDR3 sequence reads: CASRPWRGTSYEQYF. For the CDR3, the DNA is TGTGCCAGCAGACCCTGGCGGGGTACGTCCTACGAGCAGTACTTC. The chain employs TRBV7-9 and TRBJ2-7; D may be TRBD2 (6 bases). The CDR3 loop spans 15 amino acids. V lost 6 bases, J lost 1 base, and 16 bases lay in between. Germline-derived CDR1 and CDR2 are SEHNR and FQNEAQ (reference sequence).

The V gene is TRBV27, the J gene TRBJ1-3; D perhaps matches TRBD1 (6 bases). The CDR3 loop spans 15 amino acids. Trimming pared 5 bases from V and 4 bases from J, leaving 15 bases between. Germline CDR1 is MNHEY and CDR2 is SMNVEV (reference sequence). The DNA of the CDR3 is TGTGCCAGCAGTCCCCGTCTAGGGGGAGGAAACACCATATATTTT. Translated, it gives CASSPRLGGGNTIYF.

The rearrangement links TRBV7-7 to TRBJ2-5, with 8 bases identical to TRBD2. The J segment lost 0 bases and the V segment lost 1 base, leaving 1 base of the junction unmatched. The germline gives CDR1 SSHAT, CDR2 FNYEAQ (reference sequence). The CDR3 contains 15 residues. CDR3: CASSLVAGYQETQYF. As DNA, the CDR3 is TGTGCCAGCAGCTTAGTAGCGGGGTACCAAGAGACCCAGTACTTC.